The clone carrying this T cell receptor beta chain was seen at least ten times. Amplification from RNA transcripts yielded the TCR beta CDR3 regions. A first-round RT-PCR used HTBI primers, followed by a second-round multiplex PCR. TCRdb itself ran the multiplex PCR reads through MiXCR, one entry per CDR3 protein. The sample has a few hundred thousand distinct CDR3 sequences; 15% to 20% are singletons. The PBMCs originated from more than 8 ml of fresh peripheral blood. The CDR3 has 16 residues. Trimming stripped 2 bases from V and 2 bases from J, with 15 bases between. The sample comes from a study of Graves' ophthalmopathy and Graves' hyperthyroidism.

The sequenced sample consisted of peripheral blood. J is TRBJ1-1 and V is TRBV12-3 or TRBV12-4; the D is unclear. This receptor was identified in an adult man with Graves' ophthalmopathy. CDR3 DNA: TGTGCCAGCAGTTTACCCCCCGGAAGGGCCAACACTGAAGCTTTCTTT. Amino acid sequence: CASSLPPGRANTEAFF.